The 29 T cell receptor beta chains presented below share a single source sample, sequenced in a study of CD8 T cells in ankylosing spondylitis. Antigens of these TCRs are unknown. TCRdb re-called the 5' RACE reads through MiXCR, storing one row per CDR3 protein. This repertoire shows 450,000 or so distinct CDR3 sequences, roughly 26% found once; its top ten account for 0.89%. Study-wide points: Within ankylosing spondylitis blood, a TCR beta motif made up of fewer than ten highly homologous variants appeared to be characteristic.

The sequenced sample was blood, either unsorted or a sorted T cell fraction (not recorded which). These receptors all come from a male donor with ankylosing spondylitis.

This clonotype was counted between two and nine times. This sequence joins TRBV2 and TRBJ2-7; weak D call: TRBD2 (6 bases). CDR1 and CDR2 from the germline V gene are SNHLY and FYNNEI. The CDR3 sequence is 15 residues long. V was shortened by 7 bases and J by 2 bases, with 18 bases between the two germline ends. Here the CDR3 DNA reads TGTGCCAGCATGGGGAGGCTAACCACCACCTACGAGCAGTACGTC. Amino acid sequence: CASMGRLTTTYEQYV.

This clonotype was detected a few times. The chain is built from TRBV24-1 and TRBJ2-3, with no clear D. The CDR3 runs to 15 residues. V was trimmed by 10 bases and J by 8 bases, leaving 24 bases between them. Per the germline V gene, CDR1 is KGHDR and CDR2 is SFDVKD. CDR3 coding DNA: TGTGCCACTGGCAGCACGCAAGGACCCGACGGTACGCAGTATTTT. Encoded protein: CATGSTQGPDGTQYF.

DNA for the CDR3: TGTGCCAGCCCATCGACTAGCGGGAGTATCAATGAGCAGTTCTTC. The encoded protein is CASPSTSGSINEQFF. V gene TRBV9 combines with J gene TRBJ2-1; 12 bases fit TRBD2. The V segment lost 7 bases and the J segment 6 bases; nucleotides outside the gene matches: 8. This CDR3 spans 15 amino acids. Germline V gene data show CDR1 as SGDLS and CDR2 as YYNGEE.

This rearrangement joins TRBV3-1 to TRBJ2-7, with 11 bases that match TRBD1. J lost 4 bases, V lost 6 bases, and 5 bases had no gene match. Per the germline V gene, CDR1 is LGHDT and CDR2 is YNNKEL (reference sequence). This CDR3 contains 14 residues. CDR3 amino acids: CASSGTGGFYEQYF. The CDR3 DNA is TGTGCCAGCAGTGGGACAGGGGGTTTTTACGAGCAGTACTTC.

This chain connects TRBV5-4 to TRBJ2-1; 8 positions agree with TRBD1. Germline-derived CDR1 and CDR2 are SGHNT and YYREEE (reference sequence). The CDR3 runs to 14 residues. Unmatched junction bases numbered 9, after V lost 4 bases and J lost 9 bases. CDR3 residues: CASSNGDRLFEQFF. The DNA for the CDR3 is TGTGCCAGCAGCAACGGGGACAGGTTGTTTGAGCAGTTCTTC.

V gene TRBV10-3 combines with J gene TRBJ1-6; D gene uncertain. Trimming stripped 0 bases from V and 5 bases from J, with 8 bases between. CDR3 length: 15 residues. Looked up from germline, CDR1 is ENHRY and CDR2 is SYGVKD. CDR3 sequence reads: CAISESRPDNSPLHF. CDR3 nucleotide sequence: TGTGCCATCAGTGAGTCTAGACCCGATAATTCACCCCTCCACTTT.

This clonotype was found a few times. J is TRBJ1-1 and V is TRBV20-1; D uncertain. The CDR3 totals 12 residues. The V and J ends lost 6 bases and 11 bases respectively, with 19 bases between them. CDR1 and CDR2 (germline): DFQATT, SNEGSKA (reference sequence). Here the CDR3 DNA reads TGCAGTGCATCGCAGGCGGGAGCCCTGGCTTTCTTT. Its protein product is CSASQAGALAFF.

The chain links TRBV27 to TRBJ2-2; 7 bases line up with TRBD2. CDR1 and CDR2 (germline): MNHEY, SMNVEV (reference sequence). The CDR3 has 15 amino acids. V was pared by 6 bases and J by 6 bases, with 10 bases of the junction left unmatched. The CDR3, as DNA: TGTGCCAGCAGCAAAGCGGGGTCTGGTTCCGGGGAGCTGTTTTTT. Encoded protein: CASSKAGSGSGELFF.

There are a few counts of this clonotype. The chain combines TRBV11-2 with TRBJ2-1, with TRBD2 as a possible D gene (5 bases). This CDR3 comprises 14 residues. Per germline, CDR1 SGHAT and CDR2 FQNNGV. Trimming stripped 2 bases from V and 6 bases from J, with 11 bases between. For the CDR3, the DNA is TGTGCCAGCAGCTTAAGGACCGCGGGCAATGAGCAGTTCTTC. This encodes CASSLRTAGNEQFF. The whole variable domain, filled in from reference TRBV11-2 and TRBJ2-1, reads EAGVAQSPRYKIIEKRQSVAFWCNPISGHATLYWYQQILGQGPKLLIQFQNNGVVDDSQLPKDRFSAERLKGVDSTLKIQPAKLEDSAVYLCASSLRTAGNEQFFGPGTRLTVL.

This chain uses TRBV6-2 or TRBV6-3 with TRBJ2-6; no clear D gene. There are 14 residues in the CDR3. Between the trimmed V and J ends, which lost 1 base and 1 base, there was a span of 2 bases. Per the germline V gene, CDR1 is MNHEY and CDR2 is SVGEGT. In DNA, the CDR3 is TGTGCCAGCAGTTACTTATCTGGGGCCAACGTCCTGACTTTC. Amino acid sequence: CASSYLSGANVLTF.

The rearrangement uses TRBV19 and TRBJ2-2; possibly TRBD1 for D (5 bases). The V end lost 4 bases, the J end lost 4 bases, and 7 bases lay between the germline ends. Germline V gene lookup returns CDR1 LNHDA and CDR2 SQIVND (reference sequence). CDR3 length: 13 amino acids. CDR3 region: CASSTGFTGELFF. In DNA, the CDR3 is TGTGCCAGTAGTACAGGGTTCACCGGGGAGCTGTTTTTT. The variable domain in full, completed from reference TRBV19 and TRBJ2-2, reads DGGITQSPKYLFRKEGQNVTLSCEQNLNHDAMYWYRQDPGQGLRLIYYSQIVNDFQKGDIAEGYSVSREKKESFPLTVTSAQKNPTAFYLCASSTGFTGELFFGEGSRLTVL.

This clonotype was recorded a few times. The rearrangement links TRBV20-1 to TRBJ2-1, with 11 nucleotides matching TRBD1. The CDR3 sequence is 14 residues long. CDR1 and CDR2 from the germline V gene are DFQATT and SNEGSKA (reference sequence). V dropped 5 bases and J dropped 13; count of bases not matched to a gene: 13. CDR3 protein: CSAGPRDRGGNQFF. The CDR3 nucleotides read TGCAGTGCTGGCCCAAGGGACAGGGGGGGTAATCAGTTCTTC.

This clonotype was picked up a small number of times. The rearrangement joins TRBV5-1 to TRBJ1-2, with TRBD1 matching over 7 bases. J gave up 4 bases and V 0 bases, and 9 bases lay outside the gene matches. The CDR3 extends over 16 amino acids. Germline V gene sequence: CDR1 SGHRS, CDR2 YFSETQ. The DNA for the CDR3 is TGCGCCAGCAGCTTGGGGAATTCCGGGACAGCCTATGGCTACACCTTC. Encoded protein: CASSLGNSGTAYGYTF.

The rearrangement joins TRBV11-2 to TRBJ2-3; D might be TRBD2 (6 bases). V dropped 3 bases and J dropped 0 bases, with 10 bases sitting between them. Germline V lookup: CDR1 SGHAT, CDR2 FQNNGV. This CDR3 is built from 15 residues. DNA of the CDR3: TGTGCCAGCAGCTTTAGCGGTGATAGCACAGATACGCAGTATTTT. Protein sequence: CASSFSGDSTDTQYF.

A few counts support this clonotype. The chain joins TRBV20-1 to TRBJ2-1; D is possibly TRBD1 or TRBD2 (5 bases each). CDR1 and CDR2 from the germline V gene are DFQATT and SNEGSKA (reference sequence). Trimming removed 3 bases from V and 4 bases from J, with 19 bases in between. The CDR3 spans 16 residues. CDR3 bases: TGCAGTGCTAGCACAGCAGGTGGGGACCGTTACAATGAGCAGTTCTTC. This translates into CSASTAGGDRYNEQFF.

This sequence joins TRBV7-2 and TRBJ2-3, with D possibly being TRBD1 (5 bases). Germline CDR1 and CDR2: SGHTA and FQGNSA. The CDR3 extends over 14 amino acids. V was clipped by 5 bases and J by 0 bases, with 9 bases between them. The CDR3 bases are TGTGCCAGCAGCCCCGACAGAAGCACAGATACGCAGTATTTT. It codes for CASSPDRSTDTQYF.

This clonotype was observed once. V gene TRBV27 combines with J gene TRBJ1-1; 8 bases align to TRBD1. V dropped 2 bases and J dropped 4; count of bases not matched to a gene: 6. The germline CDR1 and CDR2 sequences are MNHEY and SMNVEV (reference sequence). This CDR3 region has 15 residues. The CDR3 loop reads CASSLRGQGSTEAFF. The CDR3 nucleotides are TGTGCCAGCAGTTTACGAGGACAGGGAAGCACTGAAGCTTTCTTT.

The chain couples TRBV20-1 to TRBJ2-1; 7 bases match TRBD1. V lost 5 bases to trimming and J lost 9 bases; unmatched junction nucleotides: 16. Germline CDR1 and CDR2: DFQATT and SNEGSKA (reference sequence). The CDR3 has 15 amino acids. CDR3 sequence reads: CSAFPTGTALSEQFF. CDR3 DNA: TGCAGTGCTTTTCCGACAGGGACCGCCTTGAGTGAGCAGTTCTTC.

The rearrangement uses TRBV30 and TRBJ2-2, with 12 bases matching TRBD2. The CDR3 loop spans 15 amino acids. CDR1 and CDR2 (germline): GTSNPN, SVGIG (reference sequence). V was pared by 2 bases and J by 6 bases, with 4 bases of the junction left unmatched. DNA for the CDR3: TGTGCCTGGAGTCCTAGCGGGAGGGTGTCCGGGGAGCTGTTTTTT. This translates into CAWSPSGRVSGELFF.

The chain employs TRBV12-3 or TRBV12-4 and TRBJ2-1; D unresolved. The CDR3 has 14 amino acids. Trimming cost V 2 bases and J 4 bases, with 9 bases left between them. CDR3 DNA: TGTGCCAGCAGTTTAATGGAACTATACAATGAGCAGTTCTTC. It yields the protein CASSLMELYNEQFF.

The chain couples TRBV7-6 to TRBJ2-3; no reliable D call. The CDR3 covers 14 residues. The V and J ends lost 2 bases and 2 bases respectively, with 8 bases between them. Germline V lookup: CDR1 SGHVS, CDR2 FNYEAQ. The CDR3 nucleotides are TGTGCCAGCAGCTTAAACAGATTCACAGATACGCAGTATTTT. As protein: CASSLNRFTDTQYF.

The rearrangement joins TRBV25-1 to TRBJ1-1; D possibly corresponds to TRBD1 (6 bases). Germline V gene sequence: CDR1 MGHDK, CDR2 SYGVNS. Trimming took 3 bases from V and 6 from J, leaving 11 bases between them. The CDR3 sequence is 13 residues long. CDR3 sequence: CASSDQGPAEAFF. The DNA for the CDR3 is TGTGCCAGCAGTGATCAGGGGCCAGCTGAAGCTTTCTTT.

Ten or more counts support this clonotype. The chain links TRBV12-3 or TRBV12-4 to TRBJ1-2; D gene uncertain. CDR3 size: 13 residues. Trimming stripped 3 bases from V and 4 bases from J, with 9 bases between. The chain's CDR3 is CASSLGSGYGYTF. The DNA for the CDR3 is TGTGCCAGCAGTTTGGGGTCGGGCTATGGCTACACCTTC.

This sequence joins TRBV11-3 and TRBJ1-2; 7 nucleotides match TRBD1. The CDR3 runs 13 residues. The germline gives CDR1 SGHNT, CDR2 YENEEA. After removal of 7 bases from V and 6 bases from J, the junction contained 8 bases not matched to a gene. The CDR3 DNA reads TGTGCCAGCACGAAAGGACAGGAGGATGGCTACACCTTC. It encodes CASTKGQEDGYTF.

V gene TRBV12-3 or TRBV12-4 combines with J gene TRBJ2-1; possibly TRBD2 for D (6 bases). CDR3 length equals 14 residues. V lost 7 bases and J lost 3, with 13 bases in between. The CDR3 here is CASTGGRNYNEQFF. CDR3 DNA: TGTGCCAGCACAGGAGGGAGGAACTACAATGAGCAGTTCTTC.

This clonotype was recorded at least ten times. J is TRBJ1-5 and V is TRBV24-1, with D possibly TRBD1 on 5 matching bases. The germline CDR1 and CDR2 sequences are KGHDR and SFDVKD. The V end lost 9 bases, the J end lost 1 base, and 9 bases lay between the germline ends. The CDR3 has 13 residues. CDR3 residues: CATGGDSNQPQHF. In DNA, the CDR3 is TGTGCCACCGGGGGAGACAGCAATCAGCCCCAGCATTTT.

This clonotype has just a few counts. This chain connects TRBV6-1 to TRBJ2-5, with D uncertain. Trimming took 4 bases from V and 1 from J, leaving 10 bases between them. Per the germline V gene, CDR1 is MNHNS and CDR2 is SASEGT. The length of the CDR3 is 14 residues. The CDR3 bases are TGTGCCAGCAGTGCGGACGGGTCCCAAGAGACCCAGTACTTC. Its protein product is CASSADGSQETQYF.

J is TRBJ2-5 and V is TRBV15; TRBD2 matches at 7 bases. V lost 5 bases, J lost 5 bases, and 5 bases stayed unmatched. Germline V lookup: CDR1 LNHNV, CDR2 YYDKDF (reference sequence). The CDR3 has 13 amino acids. The CDR3: CATSGWGGETQYF. In DNA, the CDR3 is TGTGCCACCAGCGGTTGGGGGGGGGAGACCCAGTACTTC.

This chain links TRBV6-2 or TRBV6-3 with TRBJ1-6, with 7 nucleotides matching TRBD1. The CDR3 runs 15 residues. Germline values: CDR1 MNHEY, CDR2 SVGEGT. The ends lost 7 bases at V and 3 bases at J; junction bases unmatched: 6. The CDR3 protein is CASTFGTDYNSPLHF. The CDR3 DNA is TGTGCCAGCACCTTCGGGACAGACTATAATTCACCCCTCCACTTT.